One sample yielded the 5 T cell receptor beta chains listed below, sequenced in a study of OX40 agonist ivuxolimab in advanced cancers. Repertoires were generated with immunoSEQ multiplex PCR, while TCRdb's copy carries only in-frame clones and drops some. The sample includes tens of thousands of clones, 86% of them seen just once. This specimen consisted of CD4+ or CD8+ T cells sorted from blood, obtained in a trial of the OX40 agonist ivuxolimab. The receptors shown here come from an adult with an advanced solid tumor such as melanoma, head and neck, liver or kidney cancer.

The V call is TRBV27, the J call TRBJ2-7; 7 nucleotides match TRBD1. This CDR3 spans 15 amino acids. J was trimmed by 1 base and V by 1 base; bases with no gene match: 4. Germline CDR1 and CDR2: MNHEY and SMNVEV (reference sequence). CDR3 sequence reads: CASSLFPDRSYEQYF. The CDR3 DNA is TGTGCCAGCAGTTTATTTCCGGACAGGTCCTACGAGCAGTACTTC.

V gene TRBV9 combines with J gene TRBJ2-7, with D uncertain. The CDR3 runs 15 residues. V was trimmed by 0 bases and J by 2 bases, leaving 12 bases between them. CDR1 is SGDLS, CDR2 YYNGEE, per germline. CDR3 region: CASSVGPKGPYEQYF. The CDR3 DNA follows: TGTGCCAGCAGCGTAGGTCCGAAGGGTCCCTACGAGCAGTACTTC. Variable domain in full (rest from reference TRBV9 and TRBJ2-7): DSGVTQTPKHLITATGQRVTLRCSPRSGDLSVYWYQQSLDQGLQFLIQYYNGEERAKGNILERFSAQQFPDLHSELNLSSLELGDSALYFCASSVGPKGPYEQYFGPGTRLTVT.

V and J are TRBV7-9 and TRBJ2-3, with D hard to call. CDR3 size: 13 residues. Germline CDR1 SEHNR, CDR2 FQNEAQ (reference sequence). The V and J ends lost 4 bases and 2 bases respectively, with 7 bases between them. The CDR3 coding sequence is TGTGCCAGCAGCTCCCTTCCCACAGATACGCAGTATTTT. Its protein product is CASSSLPTDTQYF.

The gene calls are TRBV4-3 and TRBJ2-7, with 10 bases that match TRBD1. Germline trimming cut 1 base from V and 3 bases from J; bases unmatched to any gene: 9. The CDR3 runs 17 residues. Germline CDR1 is LGHNA and CDR2 is YSLEER. In DNA form, the CDR3 reads TGCGCCAGCAGCCAAGTTGGGACAGGGGAGAGGGACTACGAGCAGTACTTC. Translated: CASSQVGTGERDYEQYF.

The CDR3 DNA reads as TGTGCCAGCAGTTTATCGCTAGCGGGGGTCTCCGATGAGCAGTTCTTC. It specifies CASSLSLAGVSDEQFF. V is TRBV28 and J is TRBJ2-1; 10 bases fit TRBD2. The CDR3 spans 16 residues. Germline loops: CDR1 MDHEN, CDR2 SYDVKM. V dropped 1 base and J dropped 8; count of bases not matched to a gene: 8.